This TCR beta chain was captured by sequencing in a study of blood T cell repertoires in COVID-19. For the study at large: Sites in the United States, Italy and Spain provided acute and convalescent COVID-19 samples. T cells, B-cell-depleted T cells, or PBMCs provided the cDNA or gDNA that served as material.

In the study's own analysis: Reference gene primer amplification gave estimated nucleated cell counts. Libraries were prepared by immunoSEQ multiplex PCR; TCRdb keeps only in-frame clonotypes and omits some of them. The V and J calls and clone size were taken over from that table, and D and trimming were inferred from the DNA. Among around 160,000 clones, roughly 82% were seen once, and the ten largest hold roughly 15%. Germline trimming cut 5 bases from V and 4 bases from J; bases unmatched to any gene: 7. The CDR3 is 13 amino acids. In germline, CDR1 is GTSNPN, CDR2 SVGIG (reference sequence). Sequenced input: peripheral blood. V usage is TRBV30 and J usage is TRBJ1-1; TRBD1 aligns across 7 bases. This clonotype was obtained from a human donor with acute or convalescent COVID-19. The donor label of this sample is uncertain. CDR3 DNA sequence: TGTGCCTGGCACAGGGGTTGGTTCACTGAAGCTTTCTTT. Amino acids: CAWHRGWFTEAFF.